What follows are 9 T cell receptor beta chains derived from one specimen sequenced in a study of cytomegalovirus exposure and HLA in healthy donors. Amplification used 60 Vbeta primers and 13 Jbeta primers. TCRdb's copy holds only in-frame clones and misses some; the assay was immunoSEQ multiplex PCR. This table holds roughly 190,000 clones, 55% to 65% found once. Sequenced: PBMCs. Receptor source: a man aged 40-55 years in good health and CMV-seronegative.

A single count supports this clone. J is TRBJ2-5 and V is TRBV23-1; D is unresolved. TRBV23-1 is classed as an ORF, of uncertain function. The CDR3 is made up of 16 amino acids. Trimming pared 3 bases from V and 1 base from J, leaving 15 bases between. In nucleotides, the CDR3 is TGCGCCAGCAGTCATTCCCCATTGGGCTCCCAAGAGACCCAGTACTTC. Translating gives CASSHSPLGSQETQYF.

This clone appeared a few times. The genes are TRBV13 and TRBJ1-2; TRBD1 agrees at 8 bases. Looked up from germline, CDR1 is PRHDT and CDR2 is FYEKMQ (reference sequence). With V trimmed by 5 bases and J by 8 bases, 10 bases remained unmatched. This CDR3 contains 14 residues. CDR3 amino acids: CASSQGQGLRGYTF. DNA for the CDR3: TGTGCCAGCAGCCAAGGACAGGGCCTAAGGGGCTACACCTTC.

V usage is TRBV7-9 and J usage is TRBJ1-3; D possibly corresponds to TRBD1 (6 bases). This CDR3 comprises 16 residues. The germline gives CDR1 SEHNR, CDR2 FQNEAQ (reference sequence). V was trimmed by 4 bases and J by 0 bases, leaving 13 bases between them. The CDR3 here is CASSSRGADSGNTIYF. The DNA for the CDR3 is TGTGCCAGCAGCTCCCGGGGGGCGGACTCTGGAAACACCATATATTTT.

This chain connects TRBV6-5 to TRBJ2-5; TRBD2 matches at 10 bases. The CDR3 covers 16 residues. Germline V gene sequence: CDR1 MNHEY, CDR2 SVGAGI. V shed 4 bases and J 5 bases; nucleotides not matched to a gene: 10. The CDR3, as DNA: TGTGCCAGCAGTTCACATCAGCGGGGGGGCGTGGAGACCCAGTACTTC. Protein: CASSSHQRGGVETQYF.

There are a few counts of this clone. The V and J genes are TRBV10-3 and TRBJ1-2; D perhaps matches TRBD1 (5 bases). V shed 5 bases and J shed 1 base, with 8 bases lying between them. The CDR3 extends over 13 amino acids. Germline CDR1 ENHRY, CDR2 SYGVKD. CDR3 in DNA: TGTGCCATCAGTTCTGACAGTAACTATGGCTACACCTTC. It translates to CAISSDSNYGYTF.

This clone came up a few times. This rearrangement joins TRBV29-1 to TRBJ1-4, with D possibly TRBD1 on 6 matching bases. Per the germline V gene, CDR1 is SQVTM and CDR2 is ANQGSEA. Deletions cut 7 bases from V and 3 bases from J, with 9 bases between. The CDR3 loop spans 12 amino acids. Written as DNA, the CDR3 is TGCAGCGCAGGGGTCCCTAATGAAAAACTGTTTTTT. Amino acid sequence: CSAGVPNEKLFF.

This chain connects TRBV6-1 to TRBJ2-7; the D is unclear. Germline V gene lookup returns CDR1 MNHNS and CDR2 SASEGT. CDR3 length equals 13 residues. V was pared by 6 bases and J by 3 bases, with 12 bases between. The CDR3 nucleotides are TGTGCCAGCAGGCCTCCGGCAGGCTACGAGCAGTACTTC. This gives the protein CASRPPAGYEQYF.

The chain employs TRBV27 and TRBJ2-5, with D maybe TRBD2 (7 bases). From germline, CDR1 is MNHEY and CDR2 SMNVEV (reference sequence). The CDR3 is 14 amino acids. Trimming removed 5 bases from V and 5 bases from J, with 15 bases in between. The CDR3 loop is CASSLRGAPETQYF. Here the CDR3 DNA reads TGTGCCAGCAGTCTCCGGGGGGCGCCGGAGACCCAGTACTTC.

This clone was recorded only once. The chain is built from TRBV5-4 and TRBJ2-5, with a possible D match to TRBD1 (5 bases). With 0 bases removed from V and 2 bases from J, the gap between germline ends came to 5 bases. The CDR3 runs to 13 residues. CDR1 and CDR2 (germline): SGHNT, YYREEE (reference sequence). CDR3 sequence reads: CASSLDRQETQYF. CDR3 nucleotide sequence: TGTGCCAGCAGCTTGGACAGGCAAGAGACCCAGTACTTC. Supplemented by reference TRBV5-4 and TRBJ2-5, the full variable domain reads ETGVTQSPTHLIKTRGQQVTLRCSSQSGHNTVSWYQQALGQGPQFIFQYYREEENGRGNFPPRFSGLQFPNYSSELNVNALELDDSALYLCASSLDRQETQYFGPGTRLLVL.